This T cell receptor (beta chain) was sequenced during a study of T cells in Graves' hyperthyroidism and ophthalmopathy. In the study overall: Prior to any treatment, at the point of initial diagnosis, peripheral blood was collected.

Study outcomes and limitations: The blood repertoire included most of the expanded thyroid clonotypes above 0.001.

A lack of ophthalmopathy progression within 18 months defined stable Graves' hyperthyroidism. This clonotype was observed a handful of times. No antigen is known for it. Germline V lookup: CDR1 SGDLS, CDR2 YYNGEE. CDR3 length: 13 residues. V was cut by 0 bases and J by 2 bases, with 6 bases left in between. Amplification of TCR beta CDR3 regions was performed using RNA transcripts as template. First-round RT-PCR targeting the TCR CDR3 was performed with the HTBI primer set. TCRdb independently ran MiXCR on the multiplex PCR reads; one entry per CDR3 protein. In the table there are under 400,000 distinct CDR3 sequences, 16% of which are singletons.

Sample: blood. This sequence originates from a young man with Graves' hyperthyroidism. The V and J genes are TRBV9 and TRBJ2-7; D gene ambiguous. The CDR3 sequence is CASSVGLTYEQYF. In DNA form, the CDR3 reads TGTGCCAGCAGCGTAGGTCTCACCTACGAGCAGTACTTC.